This entry is about one T cell receptor (beta chain). In this sample, this clone turned up once. This clone's antigen is unknown. Within one base of it there is no much larger clone, and no base qualities were kept. The record originates from a study of T cell changes during pregnancy in multiple sclerosis (dated by TCRdb to between 2017 and 2020). Study-wide context: The study examined how the T cell repertoire changed over the course of pregnancy in women with multiple sclerosis.

Library preparation employed the immunoSEQ multiplex PCR assay. TCRdb limited this immuneACCESS table to in-frame rearrangements with V and J called. A share of clones is missing; checked studies link under half to unresolved V genes, and the rest is unexplained. This sample holds about 39,000 clones; approximately 90% were observed only once. The ten largest make up 3.5% to 5% of the sample. CDR1 and CDR2 are drawn from the germline V gene: SGHTA, FQGNSA. V gives up 1 base and J gives up 4 bases, and the segment between their germline ends measures 12 bases. The CDR3 spans 15 residues, from the cysteine through the phenylalanine. The sequence is cut down to CDR3 DNA, 45 bases in frame from base 1.

This chain is built from TRBV7-2 and TRBJ2-3, and the D gene may be TRBD2, 7 bases matching. The clonotype was recovered from a female donor with multiple sclerosis, enrolled in a pregnancy study. Sequencing used CD8+ T cells from peripheral blood mononuclear cells, obtained in the first trimester of pregnancy. CDR3 protein: CASSLVGGLSDTQYF. The sequenced DNA: TGTGCCAGCAGCTTAGTGGGGGGGCTCTCAGATACGCAGTATTTT.